The clone carrying this T cell receptor beta chain appeared many times. The antigen is not known. V shed 8 bases, J shed 5 bases, and the junction held 6 bases outside the gene matches. Germline CDR1 is LNHNV and CDR2 is YYDKDF (reference sequence). The CDR3 runs to 13 residues. This specimen comes from a study of T-cell memory formation after mild COVID-19. A single record per CDR3 protein comes from TCRdb applying MiXCR to the 5' RACE reads. Of 100,000 or so distinct CDR3 sequences listed, more than 9.5% are singletons. General study points: Prior to infection, memory already included some responding clones, suggesting cross-reactive memory joined. Researchers report contracting CD4+ clones mostly in CM and EM, with CD8+ clones in EMRA. Contracting clones, day 15 to 85, had balanced CD4/CD8, and later expanders favored CD4+.

Sequenced material: PBMCs or a T cell subset sorted from them (not recorded which). The rearrangement joins TRBV15 to TRBJ2-1; 7 bases map to TRBD1. This TCR was recovered from a young man who had mild COVID-19 (a few samples of this study predate the infection). Cell type and time point are not known. DNA of the CDR3: TGTGCCACCCGAGGGGGCAAAAACAATGAGCAGTTCTTC. Amino acids: CATRGGKNNEQFF. The variable domain in full, completed from reference TRBV15 and TRBJ2-1, reads DAMVIQNPRYQVTQFGKPVTLSCSQTLNHNVMYWYQQKSSQAPKLLFHYYDKDFNNEADTPDNFQSRRPNTSFCFLDIRSPGLGDTAMYLCATRGGKNNEQFFGPGTRLTVL.